This T cell receptor beta chain emerged from a study of cytomegalovirus exposure and HLA in healthy donors. This clone has only a few counts. It was with 60 Vbeta and 13 Jbeta primers that the PCR ran. Profiling relied on immunoSEQ multiplex PCR, and the TCRdb table lists in-frame clones only, not all of them. The sample carries 150,000 to 200,000 clones, 79% recorded once. Between the trimmed V and J ends, which lost 8 bases and 0 bases, there was a span of 11 bases. The CDR3 runs to 14 residues. From germline, CDR1 is SNHLY and CDR2 FYNNEI. This clonotype was obtained from a woman in her twenties or thirties in good health and CMV-seropositive. The chain combines TRBV2 with TRBJ1-3, with D possibly being TRBD1 (6 bases). The specimen was PBMCs. CDR3 sequence (DNA): TGTGCCAGCCAGACAGGCTTCTCTGGAAACACCATATATTTT. This encodes CASQTGFSGNTIYF.